This is a list of T cell receptor beta chains from one sample in a study of OX40 agonist ivuxolimab in advanced cancers. The data were produced by immunoSEQ multiplex PCR, yet TCRdb's version contains in-frame clones alone and is incomplete. The sample lists roughly 74,000 clones, about four fifths occurring once. The source material was CD4+ or CD8+ T cells sorted from blood, sampled in a trial of the OX40 agonist ivuxolimab. These receptors all stem from an adult with an advanced solid tumor such as melanoma, head and neck, liver or kidney cancer. The CDR3 runs from the conserved cysteine through the conserved F or W. A D gene is named only where the DNA matches it firmly. Clone size is not always given. Where it is, it says once, few, many or a class for expanded clones.

clone_size	d_call	v_call	j_call	cdr3_aa	cdr3_nt
-	-	TRBV15	TRBJ2-5	CATSRGVGKTQYF	TGTGCCACCAGCAGAGGGGTAGGGAAGACCCAGTACTTC
-	TRBD1	TRBV7-2	TRBJ2-7	CASSFRTGTYEQYF	TGTGCCAGCAGCTTCCGGACAGGTACCTACGAGCAGTACTTC
-	-	TRBV18	TRBJ1-6	CASSYIDRGSPLHF	TGTGCCAGCTCATACATCGATAGGGGTTCACCCCTCCACTTT
-	-	TRBV4-2	TRBJ2-3	CASSQVYYSDTQYF	TGTGCCAGCAGCCAAGTATATTATTCAGATACGCAGTATTTT
-	-	TRBV5-1	TRBJ1-3	CASSPGPISGNTIYF	TGCGCCAGCAGCCCGGGCCCCATCTCTGGAAACACCATATATTTT
medium-sized	-	TRBV7-9	TRBJ1-1	CASSLRGVGSTEAFF	TGTGCCAGCAGCTTAAGGGGTGTTGGATCCACTGAAGCTTTCTTT
-	-	TRBV7-2	TRBJ1-5	CASSLVEFRQPQHF	TGTGCCAGCAGCTTAGTAGAGTTTCGTCAGCCCCAGCATTTT
-	-	TRBV7-2	TRBJ1-2	CASSLRGREYGYTF	TGTGCCAGCAGCCTCAGGGGTCGCGAATATGGCTACACCTTC
-	TRBD1	TRBV19	TRBJ2-5	CASSMGTGLGYQETQYF	TGTGCCAGTAGTATGGGGACAGGGCTTGGGTACCAAGAGACCCAGTACTTC
once	-	TRBV11-2	TRBJ2-5	CASSLTGSEETQYF	TGTGCCAGCAGCCTAACGGGTTCCGAGGAGACCCAGTACTTC
once	-	TRBV9	TRBJ1-4	CASSVGGANEKLFF	TGTGCCAGCAGCGTAGGGGGAGCAAATGAAAAACTGTTTTTT
-	-	TRBV4-1	TRBJ1-1	CASSQERHMNTEAFF	TGCGCCAGCAGCCAAGAGAGACACATGAACACTGAAGCTTTCTTT
few	TRBD2	TRBV6-1	TRBJ2-1	CASSEGAGGAYNEQFF	TGTGCCAGCAGTGAAGGGGCGGGGGGGGCCTACAATGAGCAGTTCTTC
-	-	TRBV18	TRBJ1-4	CASSPAAVRGEKLFF	TGTGCCAGCTCTCCCGCGGCAGTGCGTGGCGAAAAACTGTTTTTT
once	TRBD1	TRBV18	TRBJ2-5	CASSLGQGQETQYF	TGTGCCAGCTCACTTGGACAGGGTCAAGAGACCCAGTACTTC
-	-	TRBV18	TRBJ1-5	CASSPTVSQPQHF	TGTGCCAGCTCACCGACGGTTAGTCAGCCCCAGCATTTT
-	TRBD2	TRBV15	TRBJ2-1	CATSLPTSGTEQFF	TGTGCCACCAGCCTACCGACTAGCGGGACCGAGCAGTTCTTC
-	TRBD1	TRBV27	TRBJ2-6	CASSLSRRQGAPGANVLTF	TGTGCCAGCAGTTTATCGAGGAGACAGGGGGCGCCCGGGGCCAACGTCCTGACTTTC
-	-	TRBV2	TRBJ1-5	CASKGGEEQPQHF	TGTGCCAGCAAGGGAGGGGAGGAGCAGCCCCAGCATTTT
-	-	TRBV20-1	TRBJ2-5	CSVTGETQYF	TGCAGTGTTACTGGAGAGACCCAGTACTTC
-	-	TRBV28	TRBJ1-4	CASSLDVRLKLFF	TGTGCCAGCAGTCTAGACGTCCGTTTAAAACTGTTTTTT
-	TRBD2	TRBV7-6	TRBJ2-2	CASNPGGPGTGELFF	TGTGCCAGCAACCCGGGGGGGCCGGGCACCGGGGAGCTGTTTTTT
-	TRBD2	TRBV9	TRBJ2-5	CASSTGFGSGLAGTIQETQYF	TGTGCCAGCAGTACAGGATTTGGGTCGGGACTAGCGGGGACTATCCAAGAGACCCAGTACTTC
-	-	TRBV11-1	TRBJ1-1	CASSPITGLRNTEAFF	TGTGCCAGCAGCCCCATCACGGGACTCAGGAACACTGAAGCTTTCTTT
-	-	TRBV5-8	TRBJ2-3	CASRPEADTQYF	TGTGCCAGCAGACCGGAGGCAGATACGCAGTATTTT
-	TRBD2	TRBV4-2	TRBJ2-3	CASSPGTNPTDTQYF	TGTGCCAGCAGCCCCGGGACTAACCCCACAGATACGCAGTATTTT
-	TRBD1	TRBV28	TRBJ2-3	CASSSYGTGFADTQYF	TGTGCCAGCAGTTCCTACGGGACAGGGTTTGCAGATACGCAGTATTTT